Each of the 3 T cell receptor beta chains below was sequenced from the same sample in a study of beta chain features in type 1 diabetes. What was sequenced were expressed TCRB transcripts, since all of the isolated RNA had been reverse transcribed. The method was immunoSEQ multiplex PCR; TCRdb's version includes in-frame clones alone and lacks a portion of them. Of under 250,000 clones in the sample, 27% are singletons; the top ten hold roughly 4%. Sequencing used central memory CD4+ T cells from blood. The receptors shown here come from a young man in good health.

This clone showed up just a few times. The chain is built from TRBV6-5 and TRBJ2-7; the D gene is possibly TRBD1 (6 bases). V was trimmed by 6 bases and J by 4 bases, leaving 13 bases between them. CDR3 size: 13 residues. Germline CDR1 is MNHEY and CDR2 is SVGAGI. The chain's CDR3 is CASRTGWEYEQYF. The CDR3 DNA follows: TGTGCCAGCAGAACAGGGTGGGAATACGAGCAGTACTTC.

A word on this clone: A read error likely explains this, since a far larger clone differs by one base. The chain uses TRBV5-4 and TRBJ2-1; 10 nucleotides line up with TRBD2. CDR1 and CDR2 from the germline V gene are SGHNT and YYREEE (reference sequence). V lost 4 bases, J lost 5 bases, and 6 bases stayed unmatched. CDR3 size: 15 residues. This chain's CDR3 is CASSGGLATDNEQFF. The CDR3 DNA follows: TGTGCCAGCAGCGGGGGACTAGCGACAGACAATGAGCAGTTCTTC.

The chain's CDR3 is CASSADTNGYTF. For the CDR3, the DNA is TGTGCCAGCAGCGCCGACACGAATGGCTACACCTTC. The chain joins TRBV7-8 to TRBJ1-2; D gene ambiguous. Per the germline V gene, CDR1 is SGHVS and CDR2 is FQNEAQ. CDR3 length equals 12 residues. V was clipped by 5 bases and J by 6 bases, with 10 bases between them.